A selection of T cell receptor beta chains follows, all from one sample in a study of regulatory T cells in long-lasting Graves disease. From the multiplex PCR reads, TCRdb called clonotypes with MiXCR, one entry per CDR3 protein. The table includes roughly 500,000 distinct CDR3 sequences, roughly 13% detected once. These same records also appear under a second study, on T cells in Graves' hyperthyroidism and ophthalmopathy.

The specimen was peripheral blood mononuclear cells (PBMCs), collected at new diagnosis, from a patient treated with antithyroid drugs. These receptors were obtained from a young man with Graves disease. CDR3s include the opening cysteine and the closing phenylalanine or tryptophan. D genes are given only for firm matches. Clone size is stated in some rows and not others, as once, few, many or a class when expanded.

V gene,clone size,J gene,D gene,CDR3 protein,CDR3 DNA
TRBV28,many,TRBJ2-7,NA,CASSFKIRRGAYEQYF,TGTGCCAGCAGTTTCAAAATCCGGCGCGGAGCCTACGAGCAGTACTTC
TRBV30,NA,TRBJ1-1,NA,CAWSVLGLGTEAFF,TGTGCCTGGAGTGTATTGGGATTGGGCACTGAAGCTTTCTTT
TRBV2,many,TRBJ2-1,NA,CASSDDWGSYNEQFF,TGTGCCAGCAGCGACGACTGGGGCTCCTACAATGAGCAGTTCTTC
TRBV24-1,many,TRBJ2-3,NA,CATGAETDTQYF,TGTGCCACCGGAGCGGAGACAGATACGCAGTATTTT
TRBV5-1,many,TRBJ1-1,NA,CASRPSRGNTEAFF,TGCGCCAGCAGGCCTTCGAGGGGTAACACTGAAGCTTTCTTT
TRBV6-2/TRBV6-3,many,TRBJ2-3,NA,CASRQRAADTQYF,TGTGCCAGCAGGCAAAGGGCCGCAGATACGCAGTATTTT
TRBV13,NA,TRBJ2-5,TRBD2,CASSLGVGTRKETQYF,TGTGCCAGCAGCTTAGGAGTCGGGACTAGGAAAGAGACCCAGTACTTC
TRBV20-1,many,TRBJ2-7,TRBD1,CSAVTGGASYEQYF,TGCAGTGCTGTGACAGGGGGGGCATCCTACGAGCAGTACTTC
TRBV7-2,many,TRBJ2-1,TRBD2,CASSSGGASNEQFF,TGTGCCAGCAGCTCCGGGGGGGCTAGCAATGAGCAGTTCTTC
TRBV5-8,NA,TRBJ1-2,TRBD1,CASSFRGNGGYTF,TGTGCCAGCAGCTTCAGGGGGAATGGGGGCTACACCTTC
TRBV7-8,NA,TRBJ2-1,TRBD2,CASRRLAGFYNEQFF,TGTGCCAGCAGGCGACTAGCGGGTTTCTACAATGAGCAGTTCTTC
TRBV30,many,TRBJ2-2,NA,CAWSWEWTGELFF,TGTGCCTGGAGTTGGGAGTGGACCGGGGAGCTGTTTTTT
TRBV6-1,NA,TRBJ1-4,NA,CASSELDKPEKLFF,TGTGCCAGCAGTGAACTGGACAAGCCAGAAAAACTGTTTTTT
TRBV5-1,many,TRBJ1-1,TRBD1,CASSGGQVGVGAFF,TGCGCCAGCAGCGGGGGACAGGTTGGGGTCGGAGCTTTCTTT
TRBV27,NA,TRBJ2-7,NA,CASSAWGVGHTAYEQYF,TGTGCCAGCAGTGCCTGGGGTGTAGGACATACCGCCTACGAGCAGTACTTC
TRBV29-1,many,TRBJ2-3,TRBD2,CSVGTSGKGTDTQYF,TGCAGCGTTGGGACTAGCGGGAAAGGCACAGATACGCAGTATTTT
TRBV20-1,many,TRBJ2-1,TRBD2,CSVGGPAGGPTNEQFF,TGCAGTGTTGGGGGGCCAGCGGGAGGGCCAACCAATGAGCAGTTCTTC
TRBV11-2,few,TRBJ1-4,NA,CASSLARGNNEKLFF,TGTGCCAGCAGCTTAGCGAGGGGAAATAATGAAAAACTGTTTTTT
TRBV15,NA,TRBJ1-6,NA,CATSDPGAENNSPLHF,TGTGCCACCAGCGATCCCGGGGCAGAAAATAATTCACCCCTCCACTTT
TRBV3-1,NA,TRBJ2-5,TRBD2,CASSQGRGLQTQYF,TGTGCCAGCAGCCAAGGGCGGGGGTTGCAGACCCAGTACTTC
TRBV6-1,few,TRBJ2-2,NA,CASSGSLNTGELFF,TGTGCCAGCTCTGGTAGCTTGAACACCGGGGAGCTGTTTTTT
TRBV5-4,many,TRBJ2-7,TRBD2,CASSLREDSYEQYF,TGTGCCAGCAGCTTGCGGGAGGACTCCTACGAGCAGTACTTC